This entry lists 6 T cell receptor beta chains sequenced from one sample in a study of cytomegalovirus exposure and HLA in healthy donors. The study ran its PCR with 60 Vbeta and 13 Jbeta primers. Generated by immunoSEQ multiplex PCR, the TCRdb table keeps only in-frame clones and is missing some. Of about 160,000 clones in the sample, approximately 80% were seen once. Material: PBMCs. The receptors come from a woman in her twenties or thirties in good health and CMV-seropositive.

This chain joins TRBV6-5 and TRBJ2-2, with D tentatively TRBD2 (5 bases). The CDR3 loop spans 16 amino acids. With 3 bases removed from V and 0 bases from J, the gap between germline ends came to 11 bases. Germline lookup yields CDR1 MNHEY and CDR2 SVGAGI. This CDR3 reads CASSYGSGTNTGELFF. As DNA, the CDR3 is TGTGCCAGCAGTTATGGTTCGGGGACGAACACCGGGGAGCTGTTTTTT.

This clone has more than one count but fewer than ten. The chain is built from TRBV7-9 and TRBJ1-2, with no clear D. V dropped 0 bases and J dropped 7 bases, with 18 bases sitting between them. Germline V gives CDR1 SEHNR, CDR2 FQNEAQ (reference sequence). This CDR3 has 16 amino acids. CDR3 sequence: CASSLAGGFHNAGYTF. In nucleotides, the CDR3 is TGTGCCAGCAGCTTAGCTGGCGGATTCCACAACGCTGGCTACACCTTC. Full variable domain (missing parts from reference TRBV7-9 and TRBJ1-2): DTGVSQNPRHKITKRGQNVTFRCDPISEHNRLYWYRQTLGQGPEFLTYFQNEAQLEKSRLLSDRFSAERPKGSFSTLEIQRTEQGDSAMYLCASSLAGGFHNAGYTFGSGTRLTVV.

The genes are TRBV6-5 and TRBJ1-2; TRBD1 is a possible D gene (6 bases). The CDR3 consists of 16 residues. The germline V gene has CDR1 MNHEY and CDR2 SVGAGI. Trimming left V 2 bases short and J 4 bases short, with 17 bases between. CDR3 loop: CASSYTRTGGGYGYTF. The CDR3 nucleotides read TGTGCCAGCAGTTACACCCGGACGGGAGGGGGCTATGGCTACACCTTC.

V is TRBV4-2 and J is TRBJ2-7, with 7 bases identical to TRBD2. The ends lost 2 bases at V and 0 bases at J; junction bases unmatched: 16. CDR1 and CDR2 (germline): LGHNA, YNFKEQ. This CDR3 has 19 amino acids. CDR3 loop: CASSQRVSGTSGASYEQYF. The DNA for the CDR3 is TGTGCCAGCAGCCAAAGGGTGTCAGGGACGAGCGGGGCCTCCTACGAGCAGTACTTC.

This clone was observed a few times. This chain joins TRBV5-6 and TRBJ1-1, with unresolved D. With 5 bases removed from V and 1 base from J, the gap between germline ends came to 6 bases. The germline gives CDR1 SGHDT, CDR2 YYEEEE. The CDR3 is 12 residues long. Here the CDR3 reads CASRPGNTEAFF. CDR3 in DNA: TGTGCCAGCAGACCCGGGAACACTGAAGCTTTCTTT.

The rearrangement joins TRBV1 to TRBJ1-3; the table's TRBD1 call for D was not verified on the DNA. TRBV1 is flagged as a pseudogene. This CDR3 contains 16 residues. The chain's CDR3 is CTSSQMGQGAGNTIYF. The CDR3 bases are TGCACCAGCAGCCAAATGGGACAGGGGGCTGGAAACACCATATATTTT.